The clone carrying this T cell receptor (beta chain) was detected many times. Its antigen is not known. TCRdb recomputed calls from the 5' RACE reads with MiXCR, one row per CDR3 protein. The data show just over 50,000 distinct CDR3 sequences, around 3.1% seen once. V lost 3 bases and J 2 bases, leaving 12 bases between the germline ends. Germline CDR1 reads KGHSH; CDR2 reads LQKENI. CDR3 length equals 15 residues. The data were obtained in a study of neurological immune-mediated disorders. Points from the study as a whole: The expanded clones of different subjects shared no CDR3 amino acid sequences (suggesting private repertoires in all groups). Expansion of TCR clones was greatest in HTLV-1-associated myelopathy and smallest in multiple sclerosis, where it fell below that of healthy controls.

The chain recombines TRBV18 with TRBJ2-3; D not certain. The specimen sequenced was PBMCs. This TCR derives from a man aged 40-50 years with multiple sclerosis. CDR3 nucleotides: TGTGCCAGCTCACCTGTCGGGTCATTCACAGATACGCAGTATTTT. This gives the protein CASSPVGSFTDTQYF.